This T cell receptor beta chain is from a study of blood T cell repertoires in COVID-19. Study overall: PBMCs, B-cell-depleted T cells, or T cells were the source of the cDNA or gDNA that made up the material.

Germline V gene sequence: CDR1 GTSNPN, CDR2 SVGIG (reference sequence). This CDR3 contains 16 residues. J gave up 4 bases and V 1 base, and 12 bases lay outside the gene matches. Per the original data handling: Counts of nucleated cells, estimated from reference gene primer amplification, were obtained. Libraries were prepared by immunoSEQ multiplex PCR; TCRdb keeps only in-frame clonotypes and omits some of them. That table supplies the V and J calls and clone size; D and trimming were determined from the DNA. Here the sample spans around 130,000 clones, roughly 80% being singletons. The origin of this receptor is a man between 65 and 80 years old with acute or convalescent COVID-19. Sequences were obtained from peripheral blood. The chain combines TRBV30 with TRBJ2-5; 7 bases match TRBD1. CDR3 residues: CAWSGRYRGQGETQYF. The CDR3 region has the DNA TGTGCCTGGAGTGGACGGTACAGGGGTCAGGGAGAGACCCAGTACTTC.